This TCR beta chain emerged from a study of control samples from healthy donors and cancer patients. Clones were read by immunoSEQ multiplex PCR, and TCRdb kept only the in-frame ones, dropping some. There are about 410,000 clones in the sample; about 93% occur only once, and 5.5% to 8% lies in the top ten. The CDR3 sequence is 13 residues long. V was cut by 5 bases and J by 7 bases, with 14 bases left in between. Looked up from germline, CDR1 is SQVTM and CDR2 is ANQGSEA. This chain uses TRBV29-1 with TRBJ1-4; D is perhaps TRBD1 (6 bases). Sequenced material: PBMCs. The clonotype comes from a man in his forties with head and neck cancer. CDR3 nucleotides: TGCAGCGTTACAGGGCCCTTAAGTGAAAAACTGTTTTTT. This sequence encodes CSVTGPLSEKLFF. Drawing the rest from reference TRBV29-1 and TRBJ1-4, the complete variable domain is SAVISQKPSRDICQRGTSLTIQCQVDSQVTMMFWYRQQPGQSLTLIATANQGSEATYESGFVIDKFPISRPNLTFSTLTVSNMSPEDSSIYLCSVTGPLSEKLFFGSGTQLSVL.